This note documents a single T cell receptor beta chain sequence. Its antigen is not identified. The investigators sampled blood at baseline, at cycle 4 day 1, and at cycle 7 day 1. This entry belongs to a study of OX40 agonist ivuxolimab in advanced cancers. The study, taken as a whole, reports: Partial responders at 0.1-3.0 mg/kg had among the lowest clonal expansion. Compared with CD4+, CD8+ T cells on average had more expanded clones.

The junction had 3 bases not matched to a gene; V was cut back by 1 base and J by 9 bases. The germline V gene has CDR1 PRHDT and CDR2 FYEKMQ (reference sequence). This CDR3 is 13 amino acids long. Generated by immunoSEQ multiplex PCR, the TCRdb table keeps only in-frame clones and is missing some. The sample has roughly 83,000 clones, about 90% seen once. The TCR sequence derives from an adult with an advanced solid tumor such as melanoma, head and neck, liver or kidney cancer. The sequenced sample was CD4+ or CD8+ T cells sorted from blood, obtained in a trial of the OX40 agonist ivuxolimab. This chain connects TRBV13 to TRBJ2-5, with 9 nucleotides matching TRBD1. The CDR3 DNA reads TGTGCCAGCAGCTTAGTGGGACAGGGTCCCCAGTACTTC. Translated, it gives CASSLVGQGPQYF.